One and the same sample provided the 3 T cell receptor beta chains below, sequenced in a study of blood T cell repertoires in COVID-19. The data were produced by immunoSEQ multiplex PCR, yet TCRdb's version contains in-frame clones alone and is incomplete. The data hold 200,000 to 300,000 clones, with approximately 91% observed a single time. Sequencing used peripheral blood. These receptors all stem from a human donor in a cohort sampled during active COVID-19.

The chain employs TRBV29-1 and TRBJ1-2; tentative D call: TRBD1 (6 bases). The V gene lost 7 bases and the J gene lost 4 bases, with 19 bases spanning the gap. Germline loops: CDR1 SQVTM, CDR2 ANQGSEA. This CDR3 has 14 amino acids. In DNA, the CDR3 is TGCAGCGCCATCTCTACAGGGCTTTCCTATGGCTACACCTTC. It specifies CSAISTGLSYGYTF.

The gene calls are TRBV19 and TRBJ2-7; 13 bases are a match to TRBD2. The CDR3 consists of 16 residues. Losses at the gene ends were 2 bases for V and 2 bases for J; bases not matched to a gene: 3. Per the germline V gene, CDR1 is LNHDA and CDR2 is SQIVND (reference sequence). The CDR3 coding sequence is TGTGCCAGTAGTATAACGGGACTAGCGGGAACCTACGAGCAGTACTTC. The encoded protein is CASSITGLAGTYEQYF.

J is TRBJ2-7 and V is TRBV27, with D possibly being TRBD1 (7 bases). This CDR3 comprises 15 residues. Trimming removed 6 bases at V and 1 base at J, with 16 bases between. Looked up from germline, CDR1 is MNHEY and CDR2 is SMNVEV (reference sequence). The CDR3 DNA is TGTGCCAGCAGACCCGACAGGGAGGCATCCTACGAGCAGTACTTC. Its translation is CASRPDREASYEQYF.